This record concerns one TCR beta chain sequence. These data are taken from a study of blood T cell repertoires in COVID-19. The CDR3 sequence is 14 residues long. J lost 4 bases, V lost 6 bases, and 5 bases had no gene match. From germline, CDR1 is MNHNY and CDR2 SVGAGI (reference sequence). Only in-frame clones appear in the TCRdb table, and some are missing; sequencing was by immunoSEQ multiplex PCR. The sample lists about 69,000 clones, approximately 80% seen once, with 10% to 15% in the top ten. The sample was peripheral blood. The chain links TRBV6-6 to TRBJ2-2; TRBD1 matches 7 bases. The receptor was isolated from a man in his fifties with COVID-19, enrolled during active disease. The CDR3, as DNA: TGTGCCAGCAGAAGACAGGGTCTCACCGGGGAGCTGTTTTTT. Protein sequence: CASRRQGLTGELFF.